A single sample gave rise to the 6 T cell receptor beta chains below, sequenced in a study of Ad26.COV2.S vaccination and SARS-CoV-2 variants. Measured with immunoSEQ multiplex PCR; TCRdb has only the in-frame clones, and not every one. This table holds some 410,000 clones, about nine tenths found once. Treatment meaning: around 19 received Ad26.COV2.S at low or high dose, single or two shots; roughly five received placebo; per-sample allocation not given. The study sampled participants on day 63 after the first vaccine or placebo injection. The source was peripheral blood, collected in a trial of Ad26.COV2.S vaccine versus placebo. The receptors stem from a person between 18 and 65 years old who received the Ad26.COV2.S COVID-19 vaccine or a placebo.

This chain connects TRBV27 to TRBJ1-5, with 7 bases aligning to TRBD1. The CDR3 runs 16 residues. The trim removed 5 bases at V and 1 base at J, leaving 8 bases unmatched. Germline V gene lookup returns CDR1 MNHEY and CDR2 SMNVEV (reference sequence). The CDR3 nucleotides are TGTGCCAGCAGTGCCTACAGGGGAGGGAGCAATCAGCCCCAGCATTTT. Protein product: CASSAYRGGSNQPQHF.

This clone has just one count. The CDR3 DNA reads as TGTGCCAGCAGCCCCCAGGGGGCCTACACTGAAGCTTTCTTT. Protein: CASSPQGAYTEAFF. The chain carries TRBV6-5 and TRBJ1-1; 8 nucleotides match TRBD1. Trimming took 6 bases from V and 3 from J; bases not matched to a gene: 6. Germline assignment: CDR1 MNHEY and CDR2 SVGAGI. This CDR3 contains 14 residues.

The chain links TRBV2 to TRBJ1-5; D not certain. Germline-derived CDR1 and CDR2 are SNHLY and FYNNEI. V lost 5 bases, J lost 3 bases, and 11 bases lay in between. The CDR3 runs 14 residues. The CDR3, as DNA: TGTGCCAGCAGTACGGGTCAGCCCAATCAGCCCCAGCATTTT. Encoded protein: CASSTGQPNQPQHF.

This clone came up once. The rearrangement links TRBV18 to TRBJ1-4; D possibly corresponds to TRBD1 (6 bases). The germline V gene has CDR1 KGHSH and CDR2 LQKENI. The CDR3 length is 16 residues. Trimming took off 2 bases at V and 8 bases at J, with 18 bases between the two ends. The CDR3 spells CASSPSTWPGGEKLFF. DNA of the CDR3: TGTGCCAGCTCACCATCTACATGGCCGGGGGGCGAAAAACTGTTTTTT.

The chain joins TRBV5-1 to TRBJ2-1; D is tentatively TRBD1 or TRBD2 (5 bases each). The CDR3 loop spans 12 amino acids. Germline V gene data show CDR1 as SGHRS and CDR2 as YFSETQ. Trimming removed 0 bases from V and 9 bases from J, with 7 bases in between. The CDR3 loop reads CASSLDGAEQFF. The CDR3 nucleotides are TGCGCCAGCAGCTTGGACGGGGCTGAGCAGTTCTTC.

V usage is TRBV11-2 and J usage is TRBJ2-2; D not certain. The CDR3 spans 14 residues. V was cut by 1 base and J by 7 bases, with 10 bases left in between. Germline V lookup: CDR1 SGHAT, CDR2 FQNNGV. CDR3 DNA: TGTGCCAGCAGCTTAGGAACTAATTACGGGGAGCTGTTTTTT. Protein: CASSLGTNYGELFF. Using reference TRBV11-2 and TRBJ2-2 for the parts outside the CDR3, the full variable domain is EAGVAQSPRYKIIEKRQSVAFWCNPISGHATLYWYQQILGQGPKLLIQFQNNGVVDDSQLPKDRFSAERLKGVDSTLKIQPAKLEDSAVYLCASSLGTNYGELFFGEGSRLTVL.